The 7 T cell receptor beta chains below come from one sample, sequenced in a study of blood T cell repertoires in COVID-19. Clones were read by immunoSEQ multiplex PCR, and TCRdb kept only the in-frame ones, dropping some. The top ten hold 1.9% of the sample, which has some 82,000 clones, 90% to 95% seen once. Sample: peripheral blood. The receptors derive from a woman in her 50s in a cohort sampled during active COVID-19.

This chain joins TRBV6-5 and TRBJ1-4, with 8 bases that match TRBD1. From germline, CDR1 is MNHEY and CDR2 SVGAGI. V dropped 5 bases and J dropped 8; count of bases not matched to a gene: 10. The CDR3 runs to 15 residues. The CDR3 bases are TGTGCCAGCAGTCCTTGGGACAGGCGAGGCGAAAAACTGTTTTTT. It translates to CASSPWDRRGEKLFF.

This clone was detected only once. The J gene is TRBJ2-2, the V gene TRBV7-2; 8 positions match TRBD2. Trimming took 4 bases from V and 1 from J; bases not matched to a gene: 8. This CDR3 region has 17 residues. Germline CDR1 is SGHTA and CDR2 is FQGNSA. CDR3 DNA sequence: TGTGCCAGCAGCTCAAGGCTGACTAGCGTGAACACCGGGGAGCTGTTTTTT. Protein product: CASSSRLTSVNTGELFF.

The V and J genes are TRBV10-2 and TRBJ1-5; 10 bases are a match to TRBD1. This CDR3 spans 14 amino acids. The V and J ends lost 5 bases and 6 bases, in that order; junction bases with no gene match: 4. Per the germline V gene, CDR1 is WSHSY and CDR2 is SAAADI. The CDR3 sequence is CASSIWDRGQPQHF. As DNA, the CDR3 is TGCGCCAGCAGTATTTGGGACAGGGGTCAGCCCCAGCATTTT.

This rearrangement joins TRBV19 to TRBJ2-2, with 12 bases that match TRBD2. The germline CDR1 and CDR2 sequences are LNHDA and SQIVND (reference sequence). This CDR3 has 15 residues. Trimming cost V 6 bases and J 6 bases; bases outside gene matches: 5. The CDR3 is CASRPGLAGSGELFF. For the CDR3, the DNA is TGTGCCAGTAGGCCAGGACTAGCGGGATCCGGGGAGCTGTTTTTT.

The CDR3 loop is CASSLGTSNNEQFF. CDR3 DNA sequence: TGTGCCAGCAGTCTCGGGACTAGCAACAATGAGCAGTTCTTC. V is TRBV28 and J is TRBJ2-1, with TRBD2 identical over 9 bases. Per germline, CDR1 MDHEN and CDR2 SYDVKM. The CDR3 covers 14 residues. V lost 5 bases, J lost 5 bases, and 4 bases stayed unmatched. Looking up the rest from reference TRBV28 and TRBJ2-1 gives the full variable domain: DVKVTQSSRYLVKRTGEKVFLECVQDMDHENMFWYRQDPGLGLRLIYFSYDVKMKEKGDIPEGYSVSREKKERFSLILESASTNQTSMYLCASSLGTSNNEQFFGPGTRLTVL.

V and J are TRBV11-2 and TRBJ1-1, with D possibly TRBD1 on 6 matching bases. The V end lost 5 bases, the J end lost 1 base, and 8 bases lay between the germline ends. CDR3 size: 13 residues. Germline lookup yields CDR1 SGHAT and CDR2 FQNNGV. The CDR3 region has the DNA TGTGCCAGCAGCCTACAGGGGAACACTGAAGCTTTCTTT. Protein product: CASSLQGNTEAFF.

The V and J genes are TRBV7-8 and TRBJ2-2; weak D call: TRBD1 (6 bases). The V end lost 3 bases, the J end lost 0 bases, and 14 bases lay between the germline ends. Germline V gene data show CDR1 as SGHVS and CDR2 as FQNEAQ. There are 17 residues in the CDR3. CDR3 DNA: TGTGCCAGCAGCTTTAACTCACAGGGAACGAACACCGGGGAGCTGTTTTTT. Amino acids: CASSFNSQGTNTGELFF.